This TCR beta chain was sequenced in a study of blood T cell repertoires in COVID-19. Turning to the study itself: Collection of acute and convalescent COVID-19 samples took place in the United States, Italy and Spain.

Germline V gene data show CDR1 as SGHRS and CDR2 as YFSETQ. The ends lost 6 bases at V and 6 bases at J; junction bases unmatched: 15. This CDR3 comprises 16 residues. Only in-frame clones appear in the TCRdb table, and some are missing; sequencing was by immunoSEQ multiplex PCR. The table has around 26,000 clones, approximately 88% seen once; the top ten hold approximately 2.6%. This TCR derives from a human donor in a cohort sampled during active COVID-19. J is TRBJ2-1 and V is TRBV5-1, with 7 bases lining up with TRBD1. Sequencing was performed on peripheral blood. In DNA form, the CDR3 reads TGCGCCAGCACCTACTCCGGGACAGCAACCTTCAATGAGCAGTTCTTC. It codes for CASTYSGTATFNEQFF.